A selection of T cell receptor beta chains follows, all from one sample in a study of shared clonotypes between healthy human individuals. Profiling relied on immunoSEQ multiplex PCR, and the TCRdb table lists in-frame clones only, not all of them. The table shows roughly 480,000 clones, with around 79% occurring only once. Sequencing was performed on PBMCs. These receptors originate from a woman aged 40 to 50 in good health. Some clones in this sample may be carry-over from other donors' samples. The CDR3 runs from the conserved cysteine through the conserved F or W. Each record gives: clone size, J gene, V gene, D gene, CDR3 protein, CDR3 DNA. The D gene is left open where the match is weak. Expanded clones get a size class; other rows say once, few or many, or leave the size out.

NA	TRBJ2-3	TRBV9	TRBD2	CASSPLAGGGTDTQYF	TGTGCCAGCAGCCCCCTAGCGGGAGGAGGCACAGATACGCAGTATTTT
NA	TRBJ1-6	TRBV15	TRBD1	CATSRGTGTRNSPLHF	TGTGCCACCAGCAGAGGGACAGGCACCCGAAATTCACCCCTCCACTTT
NA	TRBJ2-5	TRBV9	NA	CASSVTGTWGETQYF	TGTGCCAGCAGCGTCACCGGGACTTGGGGAGAGACCCAGTACTTC
few	TRBJ1-2	TRBV29-1	NA	CSVSPEGHGYTF	TGCAGCGTATCCCCGGAGGGCCATGGCTACACCTTC
NA	TRBJ2-5	TRBV7-2	NA	CASSSSGSQAQYF	TGTGCCAGCAGCTCCTCGGGGTCCCAGGCCCAGTACTTC
NA	TRBJ2-3	TRBV29-1	NA	CSVSTSTATDTQYF	TGCAGCGTTAGTACTAGCACAGCCACAGATACGCAGTATTTT
NA	TRBJ2-2	TRBV29-1	NA	CSVAGITNTGELFF	TGCAGCGTAGCCGGGATCACGAACACCGGGGAGCTGTTTTTT
NA	TRBJ2-7	TRBV9	TRBD2	CASSVTTSGIGEQYF	TGTGCCAGCAGCGTAACGACTAGCGGGATAGGGGAGCAGTACTTC
NA	TRBJ2-7	TRBV7-9	TRBD1	CASSLETGAYRYEQYF	TGTGCCAGCAGCTTAGAAACAGGGGCCTACCGATACGAGCAGTACTTC
NA	TRBJ1-2	TRBV28	NA	CASSFPRSPGYTF	TGTGCCAGCAGTTTTCCCAGGAGTCCTGGCTACACCTTC
once	TRBJ2-1	TRBV7-9	TRBD2	CASSSGTSGHEQFF	TGTGCCAGCAGCTCCGGGACTAGTGGCCATGAGCAGTTCTTC
NA	TRBJ2-1	TRBV29-1	NA	CSWGRGIYNEQFF	TGCAGTTGGGGGCGGGGGATTTACAATGAGCAGTTCTTC
NA	TRBJ1-2	TRBV28	NA	CASSSPQIQGPPYSLTF	TGTGCCAGCAGCTCCCCCCAGATCCAGGGCCCTCCTTATTCCCTCACCTTC
NA	TRBJ2-1	TRBV11-2	NA	CASSANRVQRPFF	TGTGCCAGCAGCGCCAACAGGGTCCAGCGGCCGTTCTTC
few	TRBJ2-1	TRBV4-2	TRBD1	CASSLGTGNSAGAAFGQFF	TGTGCCAGCAGCCTAGGGACAGGGAATTCTGCTGGCGCCGCGTTTGGGCAGTTCTTC
NA	TRBJ1-2	TRBV7-2	NA	CASSLVAAYGYTF	TGTGCCAGCAGCTTAGTGGCCGCATATGGCTACACCTTC
once	TRBJ1-3	TRBV29-1	NA	CSARGGGNTIYF	TGCAGCGCCCGAGGAGGGGGAAACACCATATATTTT
NA	TRBJ2-7	TRBV19	TRBD1	CASSISGQGSYEQYF	TGTGCCAGTAGTATATCGGGACAGGGGTCCTACGAGCAGTACTTC
NA	TRBJ1-5	TRBV28	NA	CASSAWGPEPQHF	TGTGCCAGCAGTGCCTGGGGGCCTGAGCCCCAGCATTTT
NA	TRBJ2-7	TRBV7-9	NA	CASSFPTANEQYF	TGTGCCAGCAGCTTCCCGACTGCGAACGAGCAGTACTTC
NA	TRBJ1-1	TRBV19	NA	CASTTLGGAFF	TGTGCCAGTACCACCTTGGGGGGGGCTTTCTTT
NA	TRBJ2-2	TRBV27	NA	CASSLNQASGTGELFF	TGTGCCAGCAGTTTGAACCAGGCCTCGGGAACCGGGGAGCTGTTTTTT
NA	TRBJ2-3	TRBV7-3	TRBD2	CASSPNMGGDTQYF	TGTGCCAGCAGCCCCAACATGGGGGGGGATACGCAGTATTTT
NA	TRBJ1-1	TRBV2	TRBD1	CASRIQGAPTEAFF	TGTGCCAGCAGGATACAGGGGGCGCCCACTGAAGCTTTCTTT
NA	TRBJ2-1	TRBV4-1	TRBD1	CASSQDEGRGHNEQFF	TGCGCCAGCAGCCAAGATGAGGGTAGGGGGCACAATGAGCAGTTCTTC
NA	TRBJ2-7	TRBV30	NA	CAWTRGAGSGSYEQYF	TGTGCCTGGACCCGAGGGGCGGGATCCGGCTCCTACGAGCAGTACTTC
NA	TRBJ2-7	TRBV30	NA	CAWSDRGGYEQYF	TGTGCCTGGAGTGACAGGGGAGGGTACGAGCAGTACTTC
NA	TRBJ1-1	TRBV10-2	TRBD1	CASSLQGARTEAFF	TGCGCCAGCAGTCTACAGGGGGCGCGCACTGAAGCTTTCTTT
NA	TRBJ1-3	TRBV30	NA	CAWSVSQVGNTIYF	TGTGCCTGGAGTGTATCCCAGGTTGGAAACACCATATATTTT
once	TRBJ2-1	TRBV10-3	TRBD2	CAISESFSGTFRNEQFF	TGTGCCATCAGTGAGTCGTTTAGCGGGACCTTTCGGAATGAGCAGTTCTTC
NA	TRBJ1-5	TRBV19	NA	CASSIRRDQPQHF	TGTGCCAGTAGTATCCGGAGGGATCAGCCCCAGCATTTT
NA	TRBJ2-7	TRBV7-8	TRBD2	CASSLASGRAYEQYF	TGTGCCAGCAGCTTAGCAAGTGGGAGGGCTTACGAGCAGTACTTC
NA	TRBJ2-7	TRBV19	NA	CASSISRGSYEQYF	TGTGCCAGTAGTATTAGCAGGGGATCCTACGAGCAGTACTTC
NA	TRBJ2-1	TRBV10-3	NA	CAITETTTLNEQFF	TGTGCCATCACCGAAACCACTACACTTAATGAGCAGTTCTTC
few	TRBJ2-2	TRBV19	NA	CASSRDVDTGELFF	TGTGCCAGCTCCCGGGACGTAGACACCGGGGAGCTGTTTTTT
many	TRBJ1-1	TRBV13	NA	CASSFTARDTEAFF	TGTGCCAGCAGCTTTACCGCCAGGGACACTGAAGCTTTCTTT
once	TRBJ2-7	TRBV7-6	TRBD1	CASSRRQGQTYEQYF	TGTGCCAGCAGCCGAAGACAGGGACAGACCTACGAGCAGTACTTC
few	TRBJ2-3	TRBV27	NA	CASSFQAGRSDTQYF	TGTGCCAGCAGTTTTCAGGCGGGACGGTCAGATACGCAGTATTTT
NA	TRBJ1-3	TRBV10-3	NA	CAISTESGNTIYF	TGTGCCATCAGTACAGAATCTGGAAACACCATATATTTT
NA	TRBJ2-2	TRBV11-1	TRBD2	CASSSRTSGGTGELFF	TGTGCCAGCAGCTCAAGGACTAGCGGGGGTACCGGGGAGCTGTTTTTT
NA	TRBJ1-2	TRBV2	TRBD1	CASTSDWDRGGYTF	TGTGCCAGCACCTCAGACTGGGACAGGGGAGGCTACACCTTC
NA	TRBJ2-2	TRBV7-6	TRBD2	CASSLGAGGGELFF	TGTGCCAGCAGCTTAGGAGCGGGAGGAGGGGAGCTGTTTTTT
NA	TRBJ2-1	TRBV4-1	NA	CASSQESSGQYYNEQFF	TGCGCCAGCAGCCAAGAAAGTTCGGGGCAGTATTACAATGAGCAGTTCTTC
NA	TRBJ1-2	TRBV5-8	NA	CASSGRAYNYGYTF	TGTGCCAGCTCGGGCAGGGCCTATAACTATGGCTACACCTTC
NA	TRBJ2-5	TRBV7-3	TRBD2	CASSATGTSGIQETQYF	TGTGCCAGCAGCGCCACAGGAACTAGCGGAATCCAAGAGACCCAGTACTTC
once	TRBJ1-4	TRBV6-1	NA	CASSLDRLDEKLFF	TGTGCCAGCAGTCTCGACAGGTTAGATGAAAAACTGTTTTTT
NA	TRBJ2-5	TRBV10-3	NA	CAIGQPQETQYF	TGTGCCATCGGACAGCCCCAAGAGACCCAGTACTTC
NA	TRBJ2-7	TRBV5-1	TRBD2	CASSGGLAKSSYEQYF	TGCGCCAGCAGCGGGGGACTAGCGAAGAGCTCCTACGAGCAGTACTTC
NA	TRBJ2-7	TRBV5-1	TRBD2	CASSLTSGTSGTQTYEQYF	TGCGCCAGCAGCTTGACTTCCGGGACTAGCGGGACCCAGACCTACGAGCAGTACTTC
few	TRBJ2-1	TRBV28	NA	CASDGGTGVNEQFF	TGTGCCTCGGACGGTGGAACCGGAGTTAATGAGCAGTTCTTC
many	TRBJ1-1	TRBV5-1	TRBD1	CASSPRTGTEAFF	TGCGCCAGCAGCCCAAGGACAGGGACTGAAGCTTTCTTT
NA	TRBJ1-2	TRBV19	TRBD1	CASSGRTGDGYTF	TGTGCCAGTAGTGGCAGGACAGGGGACGGCTACACCTTC
NA	TRBJ2-5	TRBV5-1	NA	CASSRSGEETQYF	TGCGCCAGCAGCCGATCGGGAGAGGAGACCCAGTACTTC
many	TRBJ2-7	TRBV18	NA	CASSPGGYEQYF	TGTGCCAGCTCACCAGGGGGCTACGAGCAGTACTTC
many	TRBJ1-1	TRBV27	NA	CASSLGHGLVAFF	TGTGCCAGCAGTTTAGGGCACGGATTGGTGGCTTTCTTT